This T cell receptor (beta chain) is from a study of shared clonotypes between healthy human individuals. Across the whole study: The people who gave samples were a couple of women and three men aged 18 to 49. General observations from the study: An anticipated effect of sequencing depth on clonotype sharing among donors was recognized.

Only in-frame clones appear in the TCRdb table, and some are missing; sequencing was by immunoSEQ multiplex PCR. Seen here are under 650,000 clones, approximately 95% observed once, and the top ten hold approximately 0.06%. V lost 3 bases and J 4 bases, leaving 6 bases between the germline ends. This CDR3 is 12 amino acids long. CDR1 is SGHDN and CDR2 is FVKESK in the germline V gene. Points on this clone: Its target is not known.

The TCR was taken from a woman aged 30 to 39 in good health. The chain is built from TRBV14 and TRBJ2-5; no clear D. Material: naive CD4+ T cells sorted from blood. Subset described: CD45RA+ positively selected. The CDR3 DNA is TGTGCCAGCAGCCAGTCCAGAGAGACCCAGTACTTC. Protein sequence: CASSQSRETQYF. Full variable domain (missing parts from reference TRBV14 and TRBJ2-5): EAGVTQFPSHSVIEKGQTVTLRCDPISGHDNLYWYRRVMGKEIKFLLHFVKESKQDESGMPNNRFLAERTGGTYSTLKVQPAELEDSGVYFCASSQSRETQYFGPGTRLLVL.